Following are 4 T cell receptor beta chains from one sample sequenced in a study of identical twins. MiXCR, applied by TCRdb to the 5' RACE reads, yields one record per CDR3 protein. The top ten clones hold more than 6.5% of a sample with 150,000 or so distinct CDR3 sequences, 3% to 4.5% of them seen once. What was sequenced was memory T cells sorted from blood. These receptors were obtained from a man in his late teens or twenties in good health.

There are many counts of this clonotype. The V gene is TRBV5-5, the J gene TRBJ2-3; D not certain. Trimming left V 4 bases short and J 1 base short, with 13 bases between. Germline V gene sequence: CDR1 SGHKS, CDR2 YYEKEE (reference sequence). This CDR3 has 15 residues. DNA of the CDR3: TGTGCCAGCAGCCTAGACGGTGTCCGCACAGATACGCAGTATTTT. This translates into CASSLDGVRTDTQYF.

V and J are TRBV20-1 and TRBJ2-3, with D perhaps matching TRBD1 (6 bases). Germline CDR1 DFQATT, CDR2 SNEGSKA (reference sequence). The length of the CDR3 is 14 residues. Trimming stripped 0 bases from V and 8 bases from J, with 15 bases between. CDR3 DNA sequence: TGCAGTGCTAGAGATTTCCTGGGGGCCCTTACGCAGTATTTT. Its protein product is CSARDFLGALTQYF.

This clonotype was observed many times. V is TRBV28 and J is TRBJ2-7; 7 bases map to TRBD2. Trimming at V came to 3 bases and at J to 1 base, leaving 9 bases not matched to a gene. The CDR3 has 16 amino acids. CDR1 is MDHEN, CDR2 SYDVKM, per germline. CDR3 sequence reads: CASSFLPAGASYEQYF. The CDR3 DNA sequence: TGTGCCAGCAGTTTCCTCCCCGCGGGAGCTTCCTACGAGCAGTACTTC.

This clonotype was observed many times. The rearrangement links TRBV27 to TRBJ2-1; D may be TRBD1 (6 bases). The CDR3 loop spans 14 amino acids. Between the trimmed V and J ends, which lost 2 bases and 6 bases, there was a span of 11 bases. Germline CDR1 reads MNHEY; CDR2 reads SMNVEV (reference sequence). The CDR3 region has the DNA TGTGCCAGCAGTTTACGGCAGGGGCTCAATGAGCAGTTCTTC. Protein product: CASSLRQGLNEQFF.